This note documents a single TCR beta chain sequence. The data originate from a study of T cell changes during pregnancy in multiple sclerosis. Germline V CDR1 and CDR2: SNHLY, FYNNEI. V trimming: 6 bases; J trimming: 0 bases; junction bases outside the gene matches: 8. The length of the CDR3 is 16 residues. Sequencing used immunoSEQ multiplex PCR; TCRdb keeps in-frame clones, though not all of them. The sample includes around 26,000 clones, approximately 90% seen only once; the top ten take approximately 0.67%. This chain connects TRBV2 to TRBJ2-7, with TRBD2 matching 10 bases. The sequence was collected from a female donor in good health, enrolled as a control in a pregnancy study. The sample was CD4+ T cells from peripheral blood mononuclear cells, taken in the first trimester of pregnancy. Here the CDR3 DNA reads TGTGCCAGCAGGAGGGCTGCTAGCGGGAGCTCCTACGAGCAGTACTTC. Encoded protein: CASRRAASGSSYEQYF.